This T cell receptor beta chain was captured in a study of blood T cell repertoires in COVID-19. As for the study in general: Samples of COVID-19 (acute and convalescent) were obtained from the United States, Italy and Spain. PBMCs, B-cell-depleted T cells, or T cells were the source of the cDNA or gDNA that made up the material.

Germline assignment: CDR1 WSHSY and CDR2 SAAADI. Trimming removed 5 bases from V and 6 bases from J, with 9 bases in between. The CDR3 covers 12 residues. Original data processing: Amplifying reference gene primers gave estimates of nucleated cell counts. Assay used: immunoSEQ multiplex PCR; TCRdb lists only in-frame clones, some missing. Clonal size and the V and J genes are those of that table, whereas D and trimming came from the DNA. The sample contains roughly 250,000 clones, 88% of which appear only once. This receptor was obtained from a woman in her thirties or forties who had recovered from COVID-19. The chain uses TRBV10-2 and TRBJ2-3; D uncertain. What was sequenced was peripheral blood. CDR3 residues: CASSQQSDTQYF. The CDR3 DNA sequence: TGCGCCAGCAGTCAACAGTCCGATACGCAGTATTTT.